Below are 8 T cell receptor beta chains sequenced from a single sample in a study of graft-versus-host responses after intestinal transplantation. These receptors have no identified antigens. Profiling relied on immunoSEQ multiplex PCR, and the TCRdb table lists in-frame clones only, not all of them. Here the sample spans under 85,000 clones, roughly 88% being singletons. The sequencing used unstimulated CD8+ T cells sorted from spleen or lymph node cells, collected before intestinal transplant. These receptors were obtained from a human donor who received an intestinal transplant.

CDR3 residues: CASSQEVTGGVSTEAFF. Written as DNA, the CDR3 is TGTGCCAGCAGCCAAGAGGTGACAGGGGGCGTAAGTACTGAAGCTTTCTTT. The chain couples TRBV4-2 to TRBJ1-1; TRBD1 matches at 10 bases. V gave up 0 bases and J gave up 5 bases; unmatched junction bases: 9. The CDR3 consists of 17 residues. Germline V gene sequence: CDR1 LGHNA, CDR2 YNFKEQ.

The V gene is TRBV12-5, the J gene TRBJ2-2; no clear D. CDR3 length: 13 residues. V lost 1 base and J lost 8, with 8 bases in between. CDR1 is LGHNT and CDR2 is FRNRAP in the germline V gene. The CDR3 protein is CASGLGLAGELFF. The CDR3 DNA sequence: TGTGCTAGTGGTTTGGGACTTGCAGGGGAGCTGTTTTTT.

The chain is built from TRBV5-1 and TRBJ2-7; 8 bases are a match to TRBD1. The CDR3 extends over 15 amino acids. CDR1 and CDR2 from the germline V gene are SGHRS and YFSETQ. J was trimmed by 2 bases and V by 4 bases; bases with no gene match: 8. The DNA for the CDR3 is TGCGCCAGCAGCATCTGGACAGGGAAGACCTACGAGCAGTACTTC. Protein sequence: CASSIWTGKTYEQYF.

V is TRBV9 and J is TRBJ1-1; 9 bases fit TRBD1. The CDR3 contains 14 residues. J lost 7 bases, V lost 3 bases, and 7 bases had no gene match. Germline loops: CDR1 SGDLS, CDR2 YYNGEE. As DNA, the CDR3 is TGTGCCAGCAGCGGCCCGGGACAGGGAAATGAAGCTTTCTTT. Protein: CASSGPGQGNEAFF.

The CDR3 loop is CASSVEGTGGNEQFF. The CDR3 region has the DNA TGTGCCAGCAGCGTAGAGGGGACAGGGGGCAATGAGCAGTTCTTC. The J gene is TRBJ2-1, the V gene TRBV9; TRBD1 matches 11 bases. With V trimmed by 0 bases and J by 6 bases, 2 bases remained unmatched. Germline V gene sequence: CDR1 SGDLS, CDR2 YYNGEE. This CDR3 has 15 amino acids.

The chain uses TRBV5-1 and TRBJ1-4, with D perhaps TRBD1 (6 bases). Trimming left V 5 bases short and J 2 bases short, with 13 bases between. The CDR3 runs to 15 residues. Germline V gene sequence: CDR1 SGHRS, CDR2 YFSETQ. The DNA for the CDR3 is TGCGCCAGCAGTCCCCGCGGACAGACTAATGAAAAACTGTTTTTT. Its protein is CASSPRGQTNEKLFF. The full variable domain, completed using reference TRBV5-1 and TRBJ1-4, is KAGVTQTPRYLIKTRGQQVTLSCSPISGHRSVSWYQQTPGQGLQFLFEYFSETQRNKGNFPGRFSGRQFSNSRSEMNVSTLELGDSALYLCASSPRGQTNEKLFFGSGTQLSVL.

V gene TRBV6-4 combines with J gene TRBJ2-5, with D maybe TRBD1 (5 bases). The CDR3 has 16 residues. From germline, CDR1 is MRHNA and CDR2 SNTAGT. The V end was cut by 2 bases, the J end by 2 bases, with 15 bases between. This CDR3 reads CASSDPRTIEQETQYF. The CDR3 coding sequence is TGTGCCAGCAGTGACCCTAGGACAATAGAACAAGAGACCCAGTACTTC.

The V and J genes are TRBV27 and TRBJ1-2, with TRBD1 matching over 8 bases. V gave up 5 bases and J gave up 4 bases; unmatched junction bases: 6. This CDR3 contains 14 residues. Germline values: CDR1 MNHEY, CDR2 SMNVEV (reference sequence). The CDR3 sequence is CASSPGGAAYGYTF. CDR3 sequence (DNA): TGTGCCAGCAGTCCAGGGGGCGCGGCCTATGGCTACACCTTC.